The 19 T cell receptor beta chains in this list originate from one sample, sequenced in a study of T cells in localized non-small cell lung cancer. TCRdb's copy holds only in-frame clones and misses some; the assay was immunoSEQ multiplex PCR. Of fewer than 25,000 clones in the sample, 86% were seen once. Sequences were derived from peripheral blood, sampled before any cancer treatment. Source of these receptors: a woman aged 35 to 70 with stage I lung adenocarcinoma.

This clone was seen only once. This rearrangement joins TRBV7-9 to TRBJ1-1; 8 nucleotides agree with TRBD1. Germline-derived CDR1 and CDR2 are SEHNR and FQNEAQ (reference sequence). The CDR3 runs 18 residues. V was pared by 1 base and J by 1 base, with 11 bases of the junction left unmatched. CDR3 sequence (DNA): TGTGCCAGCAGCTTAGTCTTAAGCCGGGACAGGCCGAACACTGAAGCTTTCTTT. Its protein is CASSLVLSRDRPNTEAFF.

The V call is TRBV19, the J call TRBJ2-2, with 7 positions matching TRBD1. CDR3 length equals 17 residues. Germline V gives CDR1 LNHDA, CDR2 SQIVND (reference sequence). After removal of 1 base from V and 6 bases from J, the junction contained 11 bases not matched to a gene. The CDR3 DNA follows: TGTGCCAGTAGTATAGGGTCGCTTGGCAGGGGGTCCGGGGAGCTGTTTTTT. It encodes CASSIGSLGRGSGELFF.

The chain has TRBV2 and TRBJ1-2; the match to TRBD1 covers 7 bases. Unmatched junction bases numbered 7, after V lost 7 bases and J lost 2 bases. The CDR3 runs 14 residues. Germline V gives CDR1 SNHLY, CDR2 FYNNEI. CDR3 coding DNA: TGTGCCAGCATTCGACAGGGACAAAACTATGGCTACACCTTC. It encodes CASIRQGQNYGYTF.

The V and J genes are TRBV5-4 and TRBJ2-1; D is possibly TRBD1 or TRBD2 (5 bases each). The V end was cut by 4 bases, the J end by 10 bases, with 18 bases between. Germline loops: CDR1 SGHNT, CDR2 YYREEE (reference sequence). CDR3 length: 14 residues. Here the CDR3 reads CASSPRLGPPEQFF. The CDR3 bases are TGTGCCAGCAGCCCCCGTCTGGGACCCCCAGAGCAGTTCTTC.

CDR3 protein: CASSHQMGEQFF. CDR3 DNA sequence: TGTGCCAGCAGCCATCAAATGGGGGAGCAGTTCTTC. This chain joins TRBV7-2 and TRBJ2-1; unclear D gene. Trimming cost V 5 bases and J 10 bases, with 12 bases left between them. The germline CDR1 and CDR2 sequences are SGHTA and FQGNSA. The CDR3 contains 12 residues.

The V and J genes are TRBV7-9 and TRBJ1-3; no clear D. The V gene's germline CDR1 is SEHNR and CDR2 FQNEAQ (reference sequence). The CDR3 covers 16 residues. Trimming left V 5 bases short and J 5 bases short, with 19 bases between. Here the CDR3 reads CASSPRRRVQRNTIYF. The CDR3, as DNA: TGTGCCAGCAGCCCGAGAAGACGGGTACAACGAAACACCATATATTTT. The entire variable domain, with the rest obtained from reference TRBV7-9 and TRBJ1-3, is as follows: DTGVSQNPRHKITKRGQNVTFRCDPISEHNRLYWYRQTLGQGPEFLTYFQNEAQLEKSRLLSDRFSAERPKGSFSTLEIQRTEQGDSAMYLCASSPRRRVQRNTIYFGEGSWLTVV.

The chain joins TRBV21-1 to TRBJ2-1; TRBD1 was called by the table and not checked on the DNA. TRBV21-1 is a known pseudogene. CDR3 length: 15 amino acids. CDR3 amino acids: CASSKWQGDYNEQFF. The CDR3 DNA is TGTGCCAGCAGCAAGTGGCAGGGGGACTACAATGAGCAGTTCTTC.

This clone was recorded a few times. As DNA, the CDR3 is TGTGCCAGCAGCTCAAACCCCCAAGAGACCCAGTACTTC. This translates into CASSSNPQETQYF. The chain couples TRBV7-3 to TRBJ2-5, with no clear D. The CDR3 is 13 amino acids. Looked up from germline, CDR1 is SGHTA and CDR2 is FQGTGA. Trimming pared 4 bases from V and 1 base from J, leaving 7 bases between.

The rearrangement uses TRBV2 and TRBJ1-6; D may be TRBD1 (5 bases). This CDR3 spans 13 amino acids. V lost 6 bases and J 14 bases, leaving 17 bases between the germline ends. Per germline, CDR1 SNHLY and CDR2 FYNNEI. CDR3: CASSGGLVSALHF. The CDR3 region has the DNA TGTGCCAGCAGCGGGGGTCTGGTGAGCGCCCTCCACTTT.

The chain uses TRBV14 and TRBJ1-2, with no clear D. The CDR3 has 12 amino acids. Trimming removed 4 bases at V and 8 bases at J, with 11 bases between. The germline V gene encodes CDR1 SGHDN and CDR2 FVKESK. The CDR3 nucleotides are TGTGCCAGCAGCCTCATGTCTGGAGGCTACACCTTC. Its translation is CASSLMSGGYTF.

The rearrangement links TRBV4-2 to TRBJ1-1; unclear D gene. The CDR3 runs 13 residues. Germline V CDR1 and CDR2: LGHNA, YNFKEQ. V lost 5 bases to trimming and J lost 4 bases, with 11 bases between them. As DNA, the CDR3 is TGTGCCAGCAGCGTAATGGGAGGCACTGAAGCTTTCTTT. It translates to CASSVMGGTEAFF.

This chain links TRBV10-3 with TRBJ2-5; D call uncertain. V lost 2 bases and J 2 bases, leaving 3 bases between the germline ends. Germline CDR1 reads ENHRY; CDR2 reads SYGVKD. This CDR3 spans 12 amino acids. DNA for the CDR3: TGTGCCATCAGTGAGCCACAAGAGACCCAGTACTTC. Translation gives CAISEPQETQYF.

This clone has more than one count but fewer than ten. The CDR3 DNA follows: TGTGCCAGCAGTCCCAAGGTTGGCTCACCCCTCCACTTT. Translation gives CASSPKVGSPLHF. The chain is built from TRBV28 and TRBJ1-6; D is ambiguous. Germline V gene sequence: CDR1 MDHEN, CDR2 SYDVKM. CDR3 size: 13 residues. Trimming cost V 5 bases and J 10 bases, with 12 bases left between them.

The rearrangement links TRBV19 to TRBJ2-1, with 9 bases aligning to TRBD2. The germline CDR1 and CDR2 sequences are LNHDA and SQIVND (reference sequence). V shed 6 bases, J shed 0 bases, and the junction held 3 bases outside the gene matches. The CDR3 sequence is 15 residues long. The CDR3: CASRPTSGSYNEQFF. CDR3 nucleotides: TGTGCCAGTAGGCCGACTAGCGGCTCCTACAATGAGCAGTTCTTC.

The chain employs TRBV29-1 and TRBJ1-2, with 7 bases fitting TRBD1. This CDR3 contains 14 residues. Germline-derived CDR1 and CDR2 are SQVTM and ANQGSEA. The V gene end was trimmed by 7 bases and the J gene end by 4 bases; junction bases not matched to a gene: 12. The DNA for the CDR3 is TGCAGCGCCCCGGTGACAGGGAGGGGCTATGGCTACACCTTC. It yields the protein CSAPVTGRGYGYTF. The entire variable domain, with the rest obtained from reference TRBV29-1 and TRBJ1-2, is as follows: SAVISQKPSRDICQRGTSLTIQCQVDSQVTMMFWYRQQPGQSLTLIATANQGSEATYESGFVIDKFPISRPNLTFSTLTVSNMSPEDSSIYLCSAPVTGRGYGYTFGSGTRLTVV.

This chain joins TRBV7-2 and TRBJ1-3, with unresolved D. The length of the CDR3 is 11 residues. CDR1 SGHTA and CDR2 FQGNSA come from the germline V gene. Trimming took 5 bases from V and 5 from J, leaving 4 bases between them. CDR3 region: CASSARNTIYF. The CDR3 region has the DNA TGTGCCAGCAGCGCTCGAAACACCATATATTTT.

This clone was observed once. The rearrangement uses TRBV29-1 and TRBJ2-7; 8 positions match TRBD1. V gave up 4 bases and J gave up 5 bases; unmatched junction bases: 10. The CDR3 extends over 14 amino acids. Germline values: CDR1 SQVTM, CDR2 ANQGSEA. This CDR3 is CSVATGTGRNEQYF. CDR3 DNA: TGCAGCGTTGCAACCGGGACAGGTCGAAACGAGCAGTACTTC.

The CDR3 loop reads CASSSREGWDEKLFF. CDR3 sequence (DNA): TGTGCCAGCAGCTCAAGAGAGGGGTGGGATGAAAAACTGTTTTTT. The chain joins TRBV7-9 to TRBJ1-4; D may be TRBD1 (5 bases). This CDR3 is 15 amino acids long. CDR1 is SEHNR, CDR2 FQNEAQ, per germline (reference sequence). With 4 bases removed from V and 6 bases from J, the gap between germline ends came to 15 bases.

The chain recombines TRBV7-2 with TRBJ1-4; weak D call: TRBD1 (5 bases). The germline V gene has CDR1 SGHTA and CDR2 FQGNSA. Trimming stripped 2 bases from V and 8 bases from J, with 18 bases between. This CDR3 is built from 16 residues. CDR3 DNA sequence: TGTGCCAGCAGCTTAACGCCGGGGCCGGGAGGCGAAAAACTGTTTTTT. This gives the protein CASSLTPGPGGEKLFF.